There are many counts of the clone carrying this TCR beta chain. The data are from a study of T cells after yellow fever vaccination. The ends were cut back, 6 bases at V and 2 bases at J, with 14 bases in the middle. The CDR3 runs to 14 residues. The authors made TCR cDNA by 5'RACE template switching, adding a universal primer site and UMIs. TCRdb used MiXCR to reprocess the 5' RACE reads, holding one entry per CDR3 protein. The table has about 16,000 distinct CDR3 sequences, roughly 3.7% seen once; the top ten hold more than 0.4%. This TCR was recovered from a young man who received the YFV17D yellow fever vaccine. The genes are TRBV12-3 or TRBV12-4 and TRBJ2-7; TRBD2 might be the D (6 bases). Specimen: PBMCs, either bulk or a sorted T-cell subset (CD4+, CD8+, memory, or dextramer-sorted; not recorded which), collected 15 days after the yellow fever booster vaccination. CDR3: CASSLWGEAYEQYF. CDR3 nucleotides: TGTGCCAGCAGCCTCTGGGGGGAAGCCTACGAGCAGTACTTC.